What follows is one T cell receptor beta chain and its context. No antigen is known for it. This sample was included in a study of response to subunit inactivated influenza vaccine. Study-level results: Few additional T cells are recruited per seasonal influenza vaccination, authors suggested.

TCRdb itself ran the RT-PCR reads through MiXCR, one entry per CDR3 protein. The data contain about 650,000 distinct CDR3 sequences, approximately 14% of them singletons. Germline V gene data show CDR1 as MNHNS and CDR2 as SASEGT. V was pared by 6 bases and J by 0 bases, with 12 bases between. The length of the CDR3 is 15 residues. The chain is built from TRBV6-1 and TRBJ1-3; unclear D gene. The sequences come from PBMCs from blood, collected 12 days after vaccination. The TCR comes from a man aged 45-60 years who received an inactivated influenza vaccine. For the CDR3, the DNA is TGTGCCAGCAGGACGACTGATAGCTCTGGAAACACCATATATTTT. Protein: CASRTTDSSGNTIYF.